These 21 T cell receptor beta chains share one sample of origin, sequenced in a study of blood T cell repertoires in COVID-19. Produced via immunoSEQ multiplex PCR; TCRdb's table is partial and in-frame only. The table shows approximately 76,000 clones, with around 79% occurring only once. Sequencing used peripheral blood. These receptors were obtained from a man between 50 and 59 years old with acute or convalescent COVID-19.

The chain's CDR3 is CASAGDSSYNSPLHF. CDR3 nucleotides: TGTGCCAGCGCTGGGGACAGTTCCTATAATTCACCCCTCCACTTT. This chain connects TRBV5-4 to TRBJ1-6; 7 bases align to TRBD1. The CDR3 has 15 residues. CDR1 and CDR2 (germline): SGHNT, YYREEE (reference sequence). V lost 7 bases, J lost 1 base, and 5 bases stayed unmatched.

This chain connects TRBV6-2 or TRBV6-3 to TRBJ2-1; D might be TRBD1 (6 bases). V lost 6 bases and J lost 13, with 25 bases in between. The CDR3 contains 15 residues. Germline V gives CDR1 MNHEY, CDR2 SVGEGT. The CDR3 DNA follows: TGTGCCAGCAGCTCGGACAGAGCCGACCCCTACCCCCAGTTCTTC. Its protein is CASSSDRADPYPQFF.

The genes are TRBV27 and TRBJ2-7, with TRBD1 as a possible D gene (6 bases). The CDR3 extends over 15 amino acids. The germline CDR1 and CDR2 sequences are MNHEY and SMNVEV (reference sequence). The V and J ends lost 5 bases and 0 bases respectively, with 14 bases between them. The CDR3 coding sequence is TGTGCCAGCAGTCGACCGGACAGAAGCTCCTACGAGCAGTACTTC. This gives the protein CASSRPDRSSYEQYF.

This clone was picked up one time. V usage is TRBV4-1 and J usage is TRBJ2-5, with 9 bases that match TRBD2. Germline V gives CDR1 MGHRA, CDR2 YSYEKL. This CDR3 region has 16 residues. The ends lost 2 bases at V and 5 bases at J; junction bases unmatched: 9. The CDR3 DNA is TGCGCCAGCAGCCAAAACGCGGGGGGGAGTGGCGAGACCCAGTACTTC. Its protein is CASSQNAGGSGETQYF.

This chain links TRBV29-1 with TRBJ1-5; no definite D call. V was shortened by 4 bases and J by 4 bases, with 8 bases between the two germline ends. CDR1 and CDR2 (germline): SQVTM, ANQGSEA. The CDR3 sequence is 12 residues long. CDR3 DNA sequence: TGCAGCGTTGGGGCCCCTAATCAGCCCCAGCATTTT. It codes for CSVGAPNQPQHF.

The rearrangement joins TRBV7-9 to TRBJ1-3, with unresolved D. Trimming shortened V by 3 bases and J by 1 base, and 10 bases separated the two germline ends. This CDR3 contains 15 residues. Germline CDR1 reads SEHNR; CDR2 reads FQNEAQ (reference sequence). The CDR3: CASSLRLNSGNTIYF. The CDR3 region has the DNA TGTGCCAGCAGCTTGAGGCTTAATTCTGGAAACACCATATATTTT.

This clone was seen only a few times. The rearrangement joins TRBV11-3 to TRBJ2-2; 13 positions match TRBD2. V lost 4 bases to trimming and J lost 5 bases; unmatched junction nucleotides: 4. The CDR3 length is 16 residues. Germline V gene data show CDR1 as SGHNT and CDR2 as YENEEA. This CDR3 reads CASSSMTSGRTGELFF. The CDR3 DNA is TGTGCCAGCAGCTCTATGACTAGCGGGAGGACCGGGGAGCTGTTTTTT.

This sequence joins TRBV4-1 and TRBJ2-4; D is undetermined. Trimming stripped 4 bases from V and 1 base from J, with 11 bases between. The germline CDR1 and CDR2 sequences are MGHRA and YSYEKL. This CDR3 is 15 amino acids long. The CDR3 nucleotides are TGCGCCAGCAGCCGCCTCGAGTTGGCCAAAAACATTCAGTACTTC. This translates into CASSRLELAKNIQYF.

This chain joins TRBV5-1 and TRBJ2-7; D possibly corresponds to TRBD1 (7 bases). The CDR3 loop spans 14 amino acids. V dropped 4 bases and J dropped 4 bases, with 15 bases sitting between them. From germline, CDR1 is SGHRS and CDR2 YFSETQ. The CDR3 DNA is TGCGCCAGCAGCACCAAGGAGGGGGCTTACGAGCAGTACTTC. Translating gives CASSTKEGAYEQYF.

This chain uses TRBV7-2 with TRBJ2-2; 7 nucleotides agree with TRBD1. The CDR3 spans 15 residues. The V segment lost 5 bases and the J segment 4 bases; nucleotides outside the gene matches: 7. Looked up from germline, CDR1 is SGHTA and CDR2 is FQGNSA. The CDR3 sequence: CASSPMAGGTGELFF. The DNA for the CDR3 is TGTGCCAGCAGCCCTATGGCAGGGGGCACCGGGGAGCTGTTTTTT.

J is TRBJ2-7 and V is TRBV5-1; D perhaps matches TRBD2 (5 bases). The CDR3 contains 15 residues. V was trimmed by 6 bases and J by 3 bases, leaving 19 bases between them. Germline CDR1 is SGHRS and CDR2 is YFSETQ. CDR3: CASTPLGDLVYEQYF. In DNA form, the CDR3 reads TGCGCCAGCACCCCCCTGGGAGATTTGGTCTACGAGCAGTACTTC.

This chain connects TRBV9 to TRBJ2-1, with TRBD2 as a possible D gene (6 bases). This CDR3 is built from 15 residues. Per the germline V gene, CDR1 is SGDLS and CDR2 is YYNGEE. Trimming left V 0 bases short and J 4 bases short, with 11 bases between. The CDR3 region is CASSVVASEYNEQFF. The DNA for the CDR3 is TGTGCCAGCAGCGTAGTGGCTAGCGAGTACAATGAGCAGTTCTTC. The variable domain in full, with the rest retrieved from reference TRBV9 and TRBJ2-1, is DSGVTQTPKHLITATGQRVTLRCSPRSGDLSVYWYQQSLDQGLQFLIQYYNGEERAKGNILERFSAQQFPDLHSELNLSSLELGDSALYFCASSVVASEYNEQFFGPGTRLTVL.

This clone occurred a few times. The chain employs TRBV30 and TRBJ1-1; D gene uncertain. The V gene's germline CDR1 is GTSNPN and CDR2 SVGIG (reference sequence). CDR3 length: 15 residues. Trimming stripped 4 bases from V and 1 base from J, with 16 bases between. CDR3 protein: CAWNPQLGGNTEAFF. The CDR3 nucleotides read TGTGCCTGGAACCCACAACTGGGAGGGAACACTGAAGCTTTCTTT.

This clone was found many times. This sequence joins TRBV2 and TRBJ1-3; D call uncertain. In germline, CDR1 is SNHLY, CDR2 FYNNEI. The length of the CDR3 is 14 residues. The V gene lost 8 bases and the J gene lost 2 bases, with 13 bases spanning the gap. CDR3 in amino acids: CASSEETAGNTIYF. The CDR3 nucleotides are TGTGCCAGCTCTGAGGAGACGGCTGGAAACACCATATATTTT.

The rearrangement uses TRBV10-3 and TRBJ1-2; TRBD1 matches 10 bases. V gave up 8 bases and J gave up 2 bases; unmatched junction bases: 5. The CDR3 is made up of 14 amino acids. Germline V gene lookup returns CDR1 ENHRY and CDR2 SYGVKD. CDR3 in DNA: TGTGCCATCTCCTGGACAGGGGGGAACTATGGCTACACCTTC. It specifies CAISWTGGNYGYTF.

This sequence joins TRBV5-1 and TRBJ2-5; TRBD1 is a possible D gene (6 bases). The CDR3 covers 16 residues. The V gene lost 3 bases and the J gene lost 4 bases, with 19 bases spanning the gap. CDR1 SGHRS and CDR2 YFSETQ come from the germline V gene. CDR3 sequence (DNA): TGCGCCAGCAGCTCACAAACAGGACAGTCGGCAGAGACCCAGTACTTC. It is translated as CASSSQTGQSAETQYF. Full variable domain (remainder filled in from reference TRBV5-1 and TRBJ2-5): KAGVTQTPRYLIKTRGQQVTLSCSPISGHRSVSWYQQTPGQGLQFLFEYFSETQRNKGNFPGRFSGRQFSNSRSEMNVSTLELGDSALYLCASSSQTGQSAETQYFGPGTRLLVL.

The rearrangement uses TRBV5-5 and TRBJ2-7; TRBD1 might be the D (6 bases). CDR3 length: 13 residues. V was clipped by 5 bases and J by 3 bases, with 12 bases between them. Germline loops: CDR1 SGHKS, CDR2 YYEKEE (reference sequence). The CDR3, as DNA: TGTGCCAGCAGACCACAGGGTCGCTACGAGCAGTACTTC. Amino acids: CASRPQGRYEQYF.

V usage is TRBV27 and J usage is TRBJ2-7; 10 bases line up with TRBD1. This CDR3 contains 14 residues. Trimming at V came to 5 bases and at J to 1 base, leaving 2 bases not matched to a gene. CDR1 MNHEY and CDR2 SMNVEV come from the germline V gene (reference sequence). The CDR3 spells CASSGQGVSYEQYF. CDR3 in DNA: TGTGCCAGCAGTGGACAGGGGGTTTCCTACGAGCAGTACTTC.

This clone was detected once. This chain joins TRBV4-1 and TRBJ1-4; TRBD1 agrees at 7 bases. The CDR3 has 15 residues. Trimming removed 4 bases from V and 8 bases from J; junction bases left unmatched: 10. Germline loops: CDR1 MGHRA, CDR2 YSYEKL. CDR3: CASSRTGVGTEKLFF. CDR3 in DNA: TGCGCCAGCAGCCGAACAGGGGTGGGAACCGAAAAACTGTTTTTT.

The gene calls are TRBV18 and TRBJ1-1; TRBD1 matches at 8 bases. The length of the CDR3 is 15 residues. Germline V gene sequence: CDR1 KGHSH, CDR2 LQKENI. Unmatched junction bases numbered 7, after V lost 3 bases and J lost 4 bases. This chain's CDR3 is CASSPRGTGPTEAFF. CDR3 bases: TGTGCCAGCTCACCCCGCGGGACAGGCCCCACTGAAGCTTTCTTT.

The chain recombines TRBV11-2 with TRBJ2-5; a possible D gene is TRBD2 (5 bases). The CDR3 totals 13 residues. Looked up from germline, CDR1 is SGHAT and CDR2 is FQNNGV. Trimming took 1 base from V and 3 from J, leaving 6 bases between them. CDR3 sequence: CASSLGGKETQYF. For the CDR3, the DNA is TGTGCCAGCAGCTTAGGAGGGAAAGAGACCCAGTACTTC.